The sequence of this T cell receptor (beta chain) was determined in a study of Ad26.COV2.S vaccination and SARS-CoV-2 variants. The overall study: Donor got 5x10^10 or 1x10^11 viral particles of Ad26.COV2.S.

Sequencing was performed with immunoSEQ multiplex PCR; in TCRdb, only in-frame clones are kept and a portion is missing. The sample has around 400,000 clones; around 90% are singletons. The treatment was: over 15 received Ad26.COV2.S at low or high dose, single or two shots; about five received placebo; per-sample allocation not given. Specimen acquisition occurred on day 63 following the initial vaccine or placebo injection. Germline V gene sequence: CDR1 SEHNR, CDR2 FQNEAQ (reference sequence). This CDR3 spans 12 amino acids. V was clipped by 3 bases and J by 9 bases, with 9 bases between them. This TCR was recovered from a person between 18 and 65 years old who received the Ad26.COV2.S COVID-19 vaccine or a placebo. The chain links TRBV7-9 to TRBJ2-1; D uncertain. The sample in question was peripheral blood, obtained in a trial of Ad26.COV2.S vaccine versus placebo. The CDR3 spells CASSLSVGEQFF. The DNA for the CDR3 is TGTGCCAGCAGCTTGTCGGTGGGTGAGCAGTTCTTC.